This record concerns one T cell receptor beta chain sequence. Following RNA extraction, reverse transcription yielded cDNA that acted as the sequencing template. TCRdb keeps only in-frame clones here, not all; method: immunoSEQ multiplex PCR. The sample shows about 250,000 clones, roughly 63% of them seen only once. The sample's treatment: oral pan-JAK inhibitor, 5-10 mg twice daily. The data are from a study of CD8+ T cells in alopecia areata. CDR3 length: 13 residues. Germline CDR1 is GTSNPN and CDR2 is SVGIG (reference sequence). V dropped 2 bases and J dropped 8 bases, with 13 bases sitting between them.

V gene TRBV30 combines with J gene TRBJ1-3; D perhaps matches TRBD1 (5 bases). This TCR was recovered from a human donor with alopecia areata. This specimen consisted of CD4+ T cells sorted from blood, obtained at week 52, from a patient treated with tofacitinib. CDR3 loop: CAWSPGIGDTIYF. CDR3 DNA: TGTGCCTGGAGTCCAGGGATAGGAGACACCATATATTTT.